This T cell receptor (beta chain) stems from a study of T cells in Graves' hyperthyroidism and ophthalmopathy. General observations from the study: Ophthalmopathy and stable hyperthyroidism were told apart by a 13 V-J model.

Trimming left V 10 bases short and J 2 bases short, with 14 bases between. Germline-derived CDR1 and CDR2 are MDHEN and SYDVKM. CDR3 length equals 13 residues. Researchers amplified the TCR beta CDR3 regions from RNA transcripts. HTBI primers drove first-round RT-PCR of the TCR CDR3. MiXCR was run by TCRdb on the multiplex PCR reads, yielding one entry per CDR3 protein. The table records about 550,000 distinct CDR3 sequences, less than 25% of them present only once. Newly diagnosed patients aged 18 to 65 had hyperthyroidism of under 2 months' duration. Orbital computed tomography and thyroid ultrasound, together with serum TRAb and thyroxine and clinical symptoms, were used for diagnoses. A roughly 9.3 ml volume of fresh peripheral blood provided the PBMCs. With respect to this clonotype: Its specificity is not known.

This receptor was obtained from a man aged 18-30 years with Graves' hyperthyroidism. The V and J genes are TRBV28 and TRBJ2-5; TRBD2 might be the D (7 bases). Sequencing was carried out using blood. The CDR3 coding sequence is TGTGCCATCAAGGGGAGGGGGCAAGAGACCCAGTACTTC. It specifies CAIKGRGQETQYF.